This T cell receptor beta chain emerged from a study of blood T cells in healthy people across ages. Study-wide findings and caveats: Because donor CMV status was unknown, expanded clonotype changes were possibly confounded. Estimated diversity, derived from one million T cells, was regarded as an underestimate.

This clonotype has just a few counts. Its antigen is still unknown. A second about 7 to 11 cycle PCR used barcoded and J-beta primers. Each cDNA molecule received a tag from a template-switch adaptor that had 12 random nucleotides. Any given sample supplied a minimum of 2.5 million CDR3-containing paired-end reads. TCRdb reprocessed the 5' RACE reads via MiXCR and lists one record per CDR3 protein. The table has 1.6 million or so distinct CDR3 sequences, 34% seen once. The CDR3 sequence is 14 residues long. The germline V gene encodes CDR1 MNHNY and CDR2 SVGAGI (reference sequence). Trimming took 5 bases from V and 6 from J, leaving 14 bases between them.

The V call is TRBV6-6, the J call TRBJ1-5; D is perhaps TRBD1 (5 bases). This clonotype originated in a woman in her 30s in good health. The specimen was blood. CDR3 sequence (DNA): TGTGCCAGCAGTGACCCGTGGGGCGGTCAGCCCCAGCATTTT. This codes for CASSDPWGGQPQHF.